This is a list of T cell receptor beta chains from one sample in a study of technical replicates of blood from several donors. The data were produced by immunoSEQ multiplex PCR, yet TCRdb's version contains in-frame clones alone and is incomplete. Of about 94,000 clones in the sample, 95% were seen once. Sequenced material: T cells isolated from PBMCs. The source of these receptors is a human donor in good health. Both conserved end residues are part of each CDR3.

v_gene | CDR3aa
TRBV7-3 | CASSRSGGQHTTEAFF
TRBV7-9 | CASGRDEGYEQYF
TRBV7-8 | CASSLVIAREQYF
TRBV6-1 | CASRARDRDRGYTF
TRBV2 | CASNFGGTDTQYF
TRBV28 | CASSLPNRDGEQFF
TRBV2 | CASSERTGEYGYTF
TRBV28 | CASRRPGQGAYEQYF
TRBV30 | CAWSTTRESGQYF
TRBV4-1 | CASSQGQGLSYTF
TRBV6-6 | CASTAQSWGRETQYF
TRBV6-5 | CASSYENNSPLHF
TRBV5-1 | CASSIEGANYGYTF
TRBV30 | CAWDRAPGYGYTF
TRBV2 | CASSASGTGGGDTQYF
TRBV2 | CASSEVRGGTGELFF
TRBV7-2 | CASHSLSYEQYF
TRBV7-6 | CASSPIGGMGGHTEAFF
TRBV10-1 | CASSERGVETQYF
TRBV19 | CASSTGKGFDGYTF
TRBV7-3 | CASSPGLLNTGELFF
TRBV10-3 | CAMGPGDEQFF
TRBV23-1 | CASSHGQNNQPQHF
TRBV7-2 | CASSLGGARGPYF
TRBV11-2 | CASSLFVKYEQYF
TRBV15 | CATSRGTGTRDEAFF
TRBV4-2 | CASSLLGGALGTDTQYF
TRBV13 | CASSLATPFGGRRTYEQYF
TRBV7-2 | CASRAGIRGDEQYF
TRBV25-1 | CASSAGGYLYEQYF
TRBV19 | CASSMRWGVGETQYF
TRBV2 | CASRRLAGTVGELFF
TRBV2 | CASSEGLQKYGYTF
TRBV2 | CASRGTYSNQPQHF
TRBV5-6 | CASSLHRRNGYTF
TRBV2 | CASRAWGSIYGYTF
TRBV6-1 | CASSLSTGHFTEAFF
TRBV15 | CATSGGENAGQHHLNYGYTF
TRBV2 | CASPDRSTGELFF
TRBV5-1 | CASSAAGTSETQYF
TRBV7-9 | CASSPGGLMNTEAFF
TRBV10-1 | CASRDRYTDTQYF